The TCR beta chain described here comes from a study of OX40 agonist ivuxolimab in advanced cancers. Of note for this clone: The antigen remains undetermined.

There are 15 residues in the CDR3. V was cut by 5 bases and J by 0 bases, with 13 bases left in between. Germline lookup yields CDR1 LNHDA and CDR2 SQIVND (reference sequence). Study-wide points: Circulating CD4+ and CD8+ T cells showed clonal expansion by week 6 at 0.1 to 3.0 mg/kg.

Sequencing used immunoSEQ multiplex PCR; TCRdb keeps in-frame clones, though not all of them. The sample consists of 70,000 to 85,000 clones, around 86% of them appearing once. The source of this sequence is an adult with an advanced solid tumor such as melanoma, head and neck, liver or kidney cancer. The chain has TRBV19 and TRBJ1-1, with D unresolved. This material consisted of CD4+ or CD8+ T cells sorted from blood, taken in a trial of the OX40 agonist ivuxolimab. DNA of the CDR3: TGTGCCAGTAGTGGGAACAGCTTTTTGAACACTGAAGCTTTCTTT. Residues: CASSGNSFLNTEAFF.